The 3 T cell receptor beta chains presented below share a single source sample, sequenced in a study of CD8 T cells in Susac syndrome. RNA, at roughly 0.5 to 1 ug, was reverse transcribed with random hexamers. In TCRdb, the immunoSEQ multiplex PCR reads were re-called with MiXCR into one record per CDR3 protein. The sample carries roughly 200,000 distinct CDR3 sequences, 90% to 95% recorded once. The sequenced material came from CD4+ T cells from PBMCs. These receptors all come from a human donor in good health.

V is TRBV4-1 and J is TRBJ1-5, with TRBD1 matching over 7 bases. CDR3 length: 16 residues. V gave up 2 bases and J gave up 1 base; unmatched junction bases: 5. The germline CDR1 and CDR2 sequences are MGHRA and YSYEKL. The CDR3: CASSQTGVSSNQPQHF. CDR3 coding DNA: TGCGCCAGCAGCCAAACAGGGGTTTCAAGCAATCAGCCCCAGCATTTT.

The gene calls are TRBV10-1 and TRBJ2-7; D ambiguous. There are 14 residues in the CDR3. The germline V gene has CDR1 WNHNN and CDR2 SYGVQD (reference sequence). The V end was cut by 8 bases, the J end by 2 bases, with 16 bases between. DNA for the CDR3: TGCGCCAGCTCAATTTCAGATCGGACCTACGAGCAGTACGTC. Protein product: CASSISDRTYEQYV.

The chain links TRBV29-1 to TRBJ2-5, with D unresolved. Per the germline V gene, CDR1 is SQVTM and CDR2 is ANQGSEA. The CDR3 consists of 13 residues. Trimming took 5 bases from V and 5 from J, leaving 15 bases between them. The CDR3 region has the DNA TGCAGCGTTCTCGAAGGGAACGGGGAGACCCAGTACTTC. Protein: CSVLEGNGETQYF. Using reference TRBV29-1 and TRBJ2-5 for the parts outside the CDR3, the full variable domain is SAVISQKPSRDICQRGTSLTIQCQVDSQVTMMFWYRQQPGQSLTLIATANQGSEATYESGFVIDKFPISRPNLTFSTLTVSNMSPEDSSIYLCSVLEGNGETQYFGPGTRLLVL.